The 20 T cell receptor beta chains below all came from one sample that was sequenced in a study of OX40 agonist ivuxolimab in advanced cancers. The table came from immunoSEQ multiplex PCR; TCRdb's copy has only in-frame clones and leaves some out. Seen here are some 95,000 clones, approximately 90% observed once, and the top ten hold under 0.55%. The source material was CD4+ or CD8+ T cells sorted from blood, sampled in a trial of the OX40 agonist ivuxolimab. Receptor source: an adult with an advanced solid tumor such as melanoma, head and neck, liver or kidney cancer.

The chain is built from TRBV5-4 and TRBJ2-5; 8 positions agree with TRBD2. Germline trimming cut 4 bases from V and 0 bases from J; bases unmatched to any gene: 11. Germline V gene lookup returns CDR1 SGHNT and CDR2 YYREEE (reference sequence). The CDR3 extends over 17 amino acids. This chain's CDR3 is CASSRGGAGANQETQYF. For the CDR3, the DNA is TGTGCCAGCAGCCGAGGGGGAGCGGGGGCAAACCAAGAGACCCAGTACTTC.

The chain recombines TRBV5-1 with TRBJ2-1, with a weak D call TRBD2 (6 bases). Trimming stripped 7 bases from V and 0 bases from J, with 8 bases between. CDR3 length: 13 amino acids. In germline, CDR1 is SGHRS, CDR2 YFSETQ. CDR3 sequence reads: CASGEDSYNEQFF. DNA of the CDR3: TGCGCCAGCGGGGAGGACTCCTACAATGAGCAGTTCTTC.

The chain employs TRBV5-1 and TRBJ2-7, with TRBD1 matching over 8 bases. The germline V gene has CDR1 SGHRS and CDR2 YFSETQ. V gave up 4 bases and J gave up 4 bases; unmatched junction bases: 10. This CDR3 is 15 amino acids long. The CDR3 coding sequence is TGCGCCAGCAGCACTGGGACAGGCGGTGGGTACGAGCAGTACTTC. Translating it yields CASSTGTGGGYEQYF.

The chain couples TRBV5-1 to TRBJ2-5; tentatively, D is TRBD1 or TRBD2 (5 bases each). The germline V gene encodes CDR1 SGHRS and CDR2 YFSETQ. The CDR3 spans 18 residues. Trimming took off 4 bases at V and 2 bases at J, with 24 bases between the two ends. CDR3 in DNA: TGCGCCAGCAGCCCGATGGTTGTTGGGTTTGGGGGACAAGAGACCCAGTACTTC. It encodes CASSPMVVGFGGQETQYF.

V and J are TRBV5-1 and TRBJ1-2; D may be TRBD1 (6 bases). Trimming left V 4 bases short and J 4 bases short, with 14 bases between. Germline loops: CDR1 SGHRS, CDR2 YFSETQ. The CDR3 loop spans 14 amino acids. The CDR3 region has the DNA TGCGCCAGCAGCCCGACAGGTCCTCTCTATGGCTACACCTTC. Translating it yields CASSPTGPLYGYTF.

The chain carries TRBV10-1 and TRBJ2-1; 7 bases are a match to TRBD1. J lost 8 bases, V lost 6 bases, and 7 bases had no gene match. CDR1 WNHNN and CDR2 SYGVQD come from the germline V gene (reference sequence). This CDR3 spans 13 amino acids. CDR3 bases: TGCGCCAGCAGGGCCGGGACAGCGGATGAGCAGTTCTTC. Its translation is CASRAGTADEQFF.

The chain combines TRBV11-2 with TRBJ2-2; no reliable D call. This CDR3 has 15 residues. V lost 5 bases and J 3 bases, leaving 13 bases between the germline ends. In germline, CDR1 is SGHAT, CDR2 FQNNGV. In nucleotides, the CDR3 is TGTGCCAGCAGCCGACGAGACTTGGACACCGGGGAGCTGTTTTTT. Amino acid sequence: CASSRRDLDTGELFF.

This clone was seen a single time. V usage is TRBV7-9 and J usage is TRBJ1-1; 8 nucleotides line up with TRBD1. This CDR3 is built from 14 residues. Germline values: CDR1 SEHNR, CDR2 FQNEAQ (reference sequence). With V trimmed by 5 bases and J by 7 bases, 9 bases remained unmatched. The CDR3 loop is CASSTQGVFGEAFF. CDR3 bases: TGTGCCAGCAGCACACAGGGGGTGTTCGGTGAAGCTTTCTTT.

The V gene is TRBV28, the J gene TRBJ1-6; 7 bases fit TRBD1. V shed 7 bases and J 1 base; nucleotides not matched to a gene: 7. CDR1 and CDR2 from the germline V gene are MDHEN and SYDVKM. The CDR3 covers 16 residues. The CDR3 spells CASTDREGSYNSPLHF. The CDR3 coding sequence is TGTGCCAGCACAGACAGGGAGGGTTCCTATAATTCACCCCTCCACTTT.

This CDR3 reads CASDTDHYTDTQYF. CDR3 sequence (DNA): TGTGCCAGCGACACGGACCATTACACAGATACGCAGTATTTT. The gene calls are TRBV5-4 and TRBJ2-3, with unresolved D. The germline gives CDR1 SGHNT, CDR2 YYREEE (reference sequence). The germline V and J ends were trimmed by 7 bases and 2 bases, with 14 bases remaining between them. The CDR3 covers 14 residues. Full variable domain (missing parts from reference TRBV5-4 and TRBJ2-3): ETGVTQSPTHLIKTRGQQVTLRCSSQSGHNTVSWYQQALGQGPQFIFQYYREEENGRGNFPPRFSGLQFPNYSSELNVNALELDDSALYLCASDTDHYTDTQYFGPGTRLTVL.

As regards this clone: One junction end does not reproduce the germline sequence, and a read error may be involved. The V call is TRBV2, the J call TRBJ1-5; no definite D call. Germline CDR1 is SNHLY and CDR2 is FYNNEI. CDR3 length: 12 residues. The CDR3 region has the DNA TGTGCCAGCAGTGACTTAGGCCGGAGCATAAATTTT. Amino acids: CASSDLGRSINF.

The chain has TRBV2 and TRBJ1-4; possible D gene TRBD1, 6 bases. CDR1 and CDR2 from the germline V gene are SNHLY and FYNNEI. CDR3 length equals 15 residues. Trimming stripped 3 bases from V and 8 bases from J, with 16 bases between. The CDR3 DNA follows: TGTGCCAGCAGTGAGTGGCAGGGGCTGGGCGAAAAACTGTTTTTT. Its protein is CASSEWQGLGEKLFF.

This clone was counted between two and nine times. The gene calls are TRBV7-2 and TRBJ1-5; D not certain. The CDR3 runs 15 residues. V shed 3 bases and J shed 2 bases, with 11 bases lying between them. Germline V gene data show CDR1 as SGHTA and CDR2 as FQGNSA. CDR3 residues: CASSLGFGGNQPQHF. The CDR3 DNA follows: TGTGCCAGCAGCTTGGGGTTCGGGGGCAATCAGCCCCAGCATTTT.

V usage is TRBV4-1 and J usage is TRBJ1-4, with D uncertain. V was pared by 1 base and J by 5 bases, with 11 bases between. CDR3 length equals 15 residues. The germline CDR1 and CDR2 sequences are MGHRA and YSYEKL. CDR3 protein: CASSQGGGSNEKLFF. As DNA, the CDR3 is TGCGCCAGCAGCCAAGGAGGAGGCAGCAATGAAAAACTGTTTTTT.

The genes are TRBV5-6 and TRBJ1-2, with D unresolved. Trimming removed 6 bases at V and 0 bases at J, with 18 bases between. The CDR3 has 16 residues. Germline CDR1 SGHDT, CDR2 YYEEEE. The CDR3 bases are TGTGCCAGCACCAGACAAGGAGGCCACACTAACTATGGCTACACCTTC. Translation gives CASTRQGGHTNYGYTF.

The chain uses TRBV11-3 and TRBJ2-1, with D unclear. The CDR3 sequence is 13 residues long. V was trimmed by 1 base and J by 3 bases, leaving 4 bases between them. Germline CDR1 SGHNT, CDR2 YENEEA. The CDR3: CASSLGGYNEQFF. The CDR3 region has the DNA TGTGCCAGCAGCTTAGGGGGCTACAATGAGCAGTTCTTC.

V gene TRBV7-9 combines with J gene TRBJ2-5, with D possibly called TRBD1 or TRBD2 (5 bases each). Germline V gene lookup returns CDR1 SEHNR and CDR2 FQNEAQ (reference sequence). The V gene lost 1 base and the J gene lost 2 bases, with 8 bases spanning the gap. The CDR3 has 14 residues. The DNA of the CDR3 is TGTGCCAGCAGCTTAGTCTGGGGGCAAGAGACCCAGTACTTC. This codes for CASSLVWGQETQYF.

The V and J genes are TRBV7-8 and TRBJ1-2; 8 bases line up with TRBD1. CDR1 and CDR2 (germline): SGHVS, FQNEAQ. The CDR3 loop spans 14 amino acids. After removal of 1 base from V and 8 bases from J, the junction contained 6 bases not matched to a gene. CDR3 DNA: TGTGCCAGCAGCTTAGAGGGACAGGTTTACGGCTACACCTTC. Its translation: CASSLEGQVYGYTF. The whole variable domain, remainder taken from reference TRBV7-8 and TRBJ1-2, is GAGVSQSPRYKVAKRGQDVALRCDPISGHVSLFWYQQALGQGPEFLTYFQNEAQLDKSGLPSDRFFAERPEGSVSTLKIQRTQQEDSAVYLCASSLEGQVYGYTFGSGTRLTVV.

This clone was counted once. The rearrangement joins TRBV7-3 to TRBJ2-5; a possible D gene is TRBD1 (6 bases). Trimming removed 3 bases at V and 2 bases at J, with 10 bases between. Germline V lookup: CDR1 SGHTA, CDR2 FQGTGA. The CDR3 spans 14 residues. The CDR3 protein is CASSLSGQQETQYF. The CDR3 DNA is TGTGCCAGCAGCTTGAGTGGACAGCAAGAGACCCAGTACTTC.

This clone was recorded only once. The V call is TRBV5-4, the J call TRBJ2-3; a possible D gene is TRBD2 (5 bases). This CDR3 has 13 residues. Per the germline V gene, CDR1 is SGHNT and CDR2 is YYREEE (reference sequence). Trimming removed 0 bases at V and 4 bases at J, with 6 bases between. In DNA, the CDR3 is TGTGCCAGCAGCTTGGACGGGGCAGATACGCAGTATTTT. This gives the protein CASSLDGADTQYF.